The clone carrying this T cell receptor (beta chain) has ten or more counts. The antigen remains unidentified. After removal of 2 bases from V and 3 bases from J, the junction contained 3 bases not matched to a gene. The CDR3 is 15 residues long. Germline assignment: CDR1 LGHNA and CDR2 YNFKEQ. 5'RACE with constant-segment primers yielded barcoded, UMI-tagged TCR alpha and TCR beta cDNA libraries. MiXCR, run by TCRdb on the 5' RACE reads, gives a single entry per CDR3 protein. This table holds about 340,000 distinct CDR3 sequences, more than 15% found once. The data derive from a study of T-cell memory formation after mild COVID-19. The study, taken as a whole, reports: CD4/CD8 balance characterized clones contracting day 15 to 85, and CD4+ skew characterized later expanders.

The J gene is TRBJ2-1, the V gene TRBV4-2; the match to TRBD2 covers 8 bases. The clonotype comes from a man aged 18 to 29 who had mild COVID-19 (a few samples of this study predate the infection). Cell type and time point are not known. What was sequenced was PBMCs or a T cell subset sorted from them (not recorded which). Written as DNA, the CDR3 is TGTGCCAGCAGCCAACGGGCGGGGGGCTACAATGAGCAGTTCTTC. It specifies CASSQRAGGYNEQFF.